A single sample is the source of the 30 T cell receptor beta chains below, sequenced in a study of blood T cell repertoires in COVID-19. Sequencing was performed with immunoSEQ multiplex PCR; in TCRdb, only in-frame clones are kept and a portion is missing. The sample holds more than 85,000 clones, about 81% seen once. The specimen was peripheral blood. Receptor source: a man aged 55-75 years with acute or convalescent COVID-19.

V is TRBV21-1 and J is TRBJ1-4; the DNA was not compared with TRBD1, the D call given in the table. TRBV21-1 is flagged as a pseudogene. The CDR3 is 16 residues long. The CDR3, as DNA: TGTGCCAGCAGCAAAAAGGGTTCAGGGGGGTGCGAAAAACTGTTTTTT. Its translation is CASSKKGSGGCEKLFF.

The J gene is TRBJ2-5, the V gene TRBV30; 10 positions match TRBD2. Germline V lookup: CDR1 GTSNPN, CDR2 SVGIG (reference sequence). V shed 1 base, J shed 0 bases, and the junction held 8 bases outside the gene matches. The CDR3 is 17 residues long. CDR3 nucleotide sequence: TGTGCCTGGAGTGACCCAGCGGGGGGGTTGTACCAAGAGACCCAGTACTTC. Its protein is CAWSDPAGGLYQETQYF.

This rearrangement joins TRBV15 to TRBJ2-5; tentative D call: TRBD2 (7 bases). V was pared by 0 bases and J by 4 bases, with 18 bases between. The V gene's germline CDR1 is LNHNV and CDR2 YYDKDF (reference sequence). This CDR3 spans 17 amino acids. CDR3 protein: CATSRDGTTGGRETQYF. The CDR3 region has the DNA TGTGCCACCAGCAGAGACGGGACTACGGGGGGCCGAGAGACCCAGTACTTC. The full variable domain, in which reference TRBV15 and TRBJ2-5 provide the parts outside the CDR3, is DAMVIQNPRYQVTQFGKPVTLSCSQTLNHNVMYWYQQKSSQAPKLLFHYYDKDFNNEADTPDNFQSRRPNTSFCFLDIRSPGLGDTAMYLCATSRDGTTGGRETQYFGPGTRLLVL.

The rearrangement links TRBV6-5 to TRBJ2-7; TRBD1 matches 7 bases. The CDR3 has 15 amino acids. Germline assignment: CDR1 MNHEY and CDR2 SVGAGI. Germline trimming cut 0 bases from V and 5 bases from J; bases unmatched to any gene: 7. CDR3 amino acids: CASSYSGRGRNEQYF. CDR3 DNA sequence: TGTGCCAGCAGTTACTCGGGAAGGGGGCGGAACGAGCAGTACTTC.

This chain connects TRBV12-5 to TRBJ1-5; no clear D. Deletions cut 4 bases from V and 8 bases from J, with 6 bases between. Germline CDR1 is LGHNT and CDR2 is FRNRAP. The CDR3 contains 11 residues. The CDR3 sequence: CASGWSEPQHF. The CDR3 DNA reads as TGTGCTAGTGGTTGGTCGGAGCCCCAGCATTTT.

The V call is TRBV6-5, the J call TRBJ2-7, with D perhaps matching TRBD1 (6 bases). Trimming removed 8 bases at V and 0 bases at J, with 14 bases between. The CDR3 consists of 14 residues. Germline V CDR1 and CDR2: MNHEY, SVGAGI. CDR3 in amino acids: CASQTRTASYEQYF. In DNA form, the CDR3 reads TGTGCCAGCCAGACCCGGACAGCCTCCTACGAGCAGTACTTC.

On this clone itself: At one end the junction does not follow the germline gene, possibly because of a read error. The CDR3 DNA is TGTGCTAGCAGCACAACTAGCGGGGGCCCGTACCAAGAGACCCAGTACTTC. Translation: CASSTTSGGPYQETQYF. V is TRBV7-7 and J is TRBJ2-5; 11 bases line up with TRBD2. Germline V gives CDR1 SSHAT, CDR2 FNYEAQ (reference sequence). The CDR3 covers 17 residues.

There are a few counts of this clone. The chain recombines TRBV7-8 with TRBJ2-7; TRBD1 matches at 7 bases. CDR1 is SGHVS, CDR2 FQNEAQ, per germline. Trimming cost V 5 bases and J 4 bases; bases outside gene matches: 5. The CDR3 spans 13 residues. The CDR3 protein is CASSLGTAYEQYV. The CDR3 bases are TGTGCCAGCAGCCTCGGGACAGCGTACGAGCAGTACGTC.

Here the CDR3 reads CATSRQFNEQFF. The CDR3, as DNA: TGTGCCACCAGCAGACAGTTCAATGAGCAGTTCTTC. This chain uses TRBV15 with TRBJ2-1; D not certain. From germline, CDR1 is LNHNV and CDR2 YYDKDF (reference sequence). The ends were cut back, 2 bases at V and 6 bases at J, with 5 bases in the middle. The CDR3 is 12 amino acids. Full variable domain (remainder filled in from reference TRBV15 and TRBJ2-1): DAMVIQNPRYQVTQFGKPVTLSCSQTLNHNVMYWYQQKSSQAPKLLFHYYDKDFNNEADTPDNFQSRRPNTSFCFLDIRSPGLGDTAMYLCATSRQFNEQFFGPGTRLTVL.

This chain joins TRBV7-9 and TRBJ1-6; D possibly corresponds to TRBD1 (6 bases). V shed 5 bases and J shed 7 bases, with 12 bases lying between them. There are 14 residues in the CDR3. CDR1 is SEHNR, CDR2 FQNEAQ, per germline (reference sequence). The CDR3 here is CASSPGQQNSPLHF. In DNA, the CDR3 is TGTGCCAGCAGCCCCGGACAGCAAAATTCACCCCTCCACTTT.

This clone has just one count. The chain is built from TRBV3-1 (or the pseudogene TRBV3-2) and TRBJ2-3; D gene uncertain. Germline CDR1 LGHDT, CDR2 YNNKEL (reference sequence). The CDR3 consists of 13 residues. Trimming removed 4 bases at V and 4 bases at J, with 9 bases between. The chain's CDR3 is CASSPQRSDTQYF. As DNA, the CDR3 is TGTGCCAGCAGCCCCCAGAGGTCAGATACGCAGTATTTT.

The gene calls are TRBV11-2 and TRBJ2-1; 14 bases are shared with TRBD2. CDR1 is SGHAT, CDR2 FQNNGV, per germline. Trimming removed 1 base from V and 6 bases from J; junction bases left unmatched: 2. The CDR3 consists of 16 residues. The CDR3 region is CASSLGTSGGINEQFF. In DNA form, the CDR3 reads TGTGCCAGCAGCTTAGGGACTAGCGGGGGGATCAATGAGCAGTTCTTC.

The chain carries TRBV27 and TRBJ1-5; TRBD1 is a possible D gene (6 bases). With 7 bases removed from V and 3 bases from J, the gap between germline ends came to 16 bases. The CDR3 loop spans 15 amino acids. Germline CDR1 reads MNHEY; CDR2 reads SMNVEV (reference sequence). In DNA form, the CDR3 reads TGTGCCAGCACCTCAGCAGGGGAGTTCAATCAGCCCCAGCATTTT. Its translation: CASTSAGEFNQPQHF.

The rearrangement uses TRBV6-5 and TRBJ2-7, with TRBD1 matching 8 bases. V trimming: 7 bases; J trimming: 5 bases; junction bases outside the gene matches: 13. This CDR3 comprises 15 residues. Per germline, CDR1 MNHEY and CDR2 SVGAGI. DNA for the CDR3: TGTGCCAGCACATATCAGGGGGCAGGTCAAGACGAGCAGTACTTC. This gives the protein CASTYQGAGQDEQYF.

This chain joins TRBV19 and TRBJ2-3, with TRBD2 identical over 8 bases. This CDR3 spans 14 amino acids. V lost 7 bases to trimming and J lost 10 bases; unmatched junction nucleotides: 13. The germline CDR1 and CDR2 sequences are LNHDA and SQIVND (reference sequence). In nucleotides, the CDR3 is TGTGCCAGTAAATTGGCGGGGGGCCCCCAGGCGCAGTATTTT. Encoded protein: CASKLAGGPQAQYF.

This chain uses TRBV6-4 with TRBJ2-1; tentative D call: TRBD1 (6 bases). Per the germline V gene, CDR1 is MRHNA and CDR2 is SNTAGT. The CDR3 loop spans 15 amino acids. The V gene lost 5 bases and the J gene lost 1 base, with 12 bases spanning the gap. In nucleotides, the CDR3 is TGTGCCAGCAGTCCCATGACAGGTTCCTACAATGAGCAGTTCTTC. Translating it yields CASSPMTGSYNEQFF.

The chain uses TRBV3-1 (or the pseudogene TRBV3-2) and TRBJ2-5, with D maybe TRBD2 (6 bases). The CDR3 loop spans 14 amino acids. The germline CDR1 and CDR2 sequences are LGHDT and YNNKEL (reference sequence). Between the trimmed V and J ends, which lost 3 bases and 5 bases, there was a span of 13 bases. CDR3 in amino acids: CASSQGGASETQYF. CDR3 bases: TGTGCCAGCAGCCAGGGCGGGGCTTCGGAGACCCAGTACTTC.

This sequence joins TRBV11-3 and TRBJ2-5, with a tentative D call TRBD1 (6 bases). The CDR3 totals 13 residues. Trimming removed 3 bases from V and 5 bases from J, with 10 bases in between. From germline, CDR1 is SGHNT and CDR2 YENEEA. Written as DNA, the CDR3 is TGTGCCAGCAGCTTCGACAGGTGGGAGACCCAGTACTTC. Its translation is CASSFDRWETQYF.

This chain uses TRBV10-1 with TRBJ1-1; no reliable D call. The germline CDR1 and CDR2 sequences are WNHNN and SYGVQD (reference sequence). With 2 bases removed from V and 1 base from J, the gap between germline ends came to 5 bases. CDR3 length: 13 residues. In DNA form, the CDR3 reads TGCGCCAGCAGTGAGAACACGAACACTGAAGCTTTCTTT. Amino acid sequence: CASSENTNTEAFF.

The CDR3 sequence is CASSLRQTANYGYTF. DNA of the CDR3: TGTGCCAGCAGCTTACGACAGACAGCTAACTATGGCTACACCTTC. The chain employs TRBV7-3 and TRBJ1-2, with D possibly being TRBD1 (5 bases). V gave up 2 bases and J gave up 0 bases, with 10 bases separating them. Germline values: CDR1 SGHTA, CDR2 FQGTGA. The CDR3 runs to 15 residues.

The chain has TRBV3-1 (or the pseudogene TRBV3-2) and TRBJ2-6; 10 nucleotides align to TRBD2. Germline V lookup: CDR1 LGHDT, CDR2 YNNKEL (reference sequence). Trimming took 2 bases from V and 3 from J; bases not matched to a gene: 7. The CDR3 consists of 18 residues. CDR3 coding DNA: TGTGCCAGCAGCCAAAGGTCTAGCGGGAGAGGTGGGGCCAACGTCCTGACTTTC. This sequence encodes CASSQRSSGRGGANVLTF.

The rearrangement links TRBV3-1 (or the pseudogene TRBV3-2) to TRBJ2-6; D uncertain. Germline lookup yields CDR1 LGHDT and CDR2 YNNKEL (reference sequence). V was trimmed by 8 bases and J by 2 bases, leaving 7 bases between them. This CDR3 is built from 13 residues. CDR3 DNA: TGTGCCAGCCGCGCACCTGGGGCCAACGTCCTGACTTTC. Residues: CASRAPGANVLTF.

The rearrangement uses TRBV5-1 and TRBJ2-1; D is possibly TRBD2 (5 bases). The V and J ends lost 2 bases and 6 bases respectively, with 21 bases between them. Germline CDR1 reads SGHRS; CDR2 reads YFSETQ. The CDR3 consists of 17 residues. The DNA of the CDR3 is TGCGCCAGCAGCTTTAGTCCTGGTGACCCAGCGGCCAATGAGCAGTTCTTC. It yields the protein CASSFSPGDPAANEQFF.

This chain connects TRBV2 to TRBJ1-3; D is possibly TRBD1 (6 bases). V was pared by 7 bases and J by 0 bases, with 16 bases between. CDR3 size: 16 residues. The germline gives CDR1 SNHLY, CDR2 FYNNEI. For the CDR3, the DNA is TGTGCCAGCACAGCGACGGACAGCAGCTCTGGAAACACCATATATTTT. Encoded protein: CASTATDSSSGNTIYF.

The rearrangement uses TRBV19 and TRBJ2-5; 11 positions agree with TRBD1. The ends lost 6 bases at V and 5 bases at J; junction bases unmatched: 11. The length of the CDR3 is 16 residues. CDR1 is LNHDA, CDR2 SQIVND, per germline (reference sequence). CDR3 sequence reads: CASRPRTGGLGETQYF. For the CDR3, the DNA is TGTGCCAGTAGACCAAGGACAGGGGGCCTTGGTGAGACCCAGTACTTC.

The genes are TRBV6-2 or TRBV6-3 and TRBJ2-1; 7 positions match TRBD1. Per the germline V gene, CDR1 is MNHEY and CDR2 is SVGEGT. J was trimmed by 4 bases and V by 0 bases; bases with no gene match: 6. The length of the CDR3 is 16 residues. DNA for the CDR3: TGTGCCAGCAGTTACTCTAGAGGGGGCAGTTACAATGAGCAGTTCTTC. It codes for CASSYSRGGSYNEQFF.

The chain recombines TRBV6-1 with TRBJ1-1; no reliable D call. CDR1 is MNHNS, CDR2 SASEGT, per germline. V gave up 3 bases and J gave up 6 bases, with 5 bases separating them. CDR3 length equals 11 residues. Here the CDR3 reads CASSDWPEAFF. The CDR3 DNA is TGTGCCAGCAGTGATTGGCCTGAAGCTTTCTTT.

This sequence joins TRBV5-1 and TRBJ1-3, with D perhaps matching TRBD1 (6 bases). The CDR3 extends over 11 amino acids. Germline CDR1 SGHRS, CDR2 YFSETQ. Trimming removed 7 bases from V and 4 bases from J, with 6 bases in between. The DNA of the CDR3 is TGCGCCAGCGGACAGGGAAACACCATATATTTT. It is translated as CASGQGNTIYF.

V is TRBV27 and J is TRBJ1-1; 9 bases are shared with TRBD1. The J segment lost 4 bases and the V segment lost 4 bases, leaving 7 bases of the junction unmatched. There are 15 residues in the CDR3. Germline loops: CDR1 MNHEY, CDR2 SMNVEV (reference sequence). CDR3 in amino acids: CASSWGQGFGTEAFF. The CDR3 coding sequence is TGTGCCAGCAGTTGGGGACAGGGATTCGGCACTGAAGCTTTCTTT.

This chain joins TRBV7-2 and TRBJ1-1, with 9 bases identical to TRBD1. The CDR3 spans 13 residues. Trimming removed 2 bases from V and 7 bases from J; junction bases left unmatched: 2. Germline V gives CDR1 SGHTA, CDR2 FQGNSA. CDR3 protein: CASSLLDRGEAFF. The DNA for the CDR3 is TGTGCCAGCAGCTTATTGGACAGGGGTGAAGCTTTCTTT.